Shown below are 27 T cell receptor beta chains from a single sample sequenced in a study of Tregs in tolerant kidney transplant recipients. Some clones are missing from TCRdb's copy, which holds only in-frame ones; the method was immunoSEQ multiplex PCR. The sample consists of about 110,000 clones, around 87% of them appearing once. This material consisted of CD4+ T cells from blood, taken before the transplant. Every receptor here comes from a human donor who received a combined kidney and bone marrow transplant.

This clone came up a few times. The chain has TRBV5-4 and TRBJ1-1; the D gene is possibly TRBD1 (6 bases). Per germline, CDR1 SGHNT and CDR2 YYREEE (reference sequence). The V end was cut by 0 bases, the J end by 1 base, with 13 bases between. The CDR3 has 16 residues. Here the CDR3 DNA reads TGTGCCAGCAGCTTGGACCTGGGACACACGAACACTGAAGCTTTCTTT. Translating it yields CASSLDLGHTNTEAFF.

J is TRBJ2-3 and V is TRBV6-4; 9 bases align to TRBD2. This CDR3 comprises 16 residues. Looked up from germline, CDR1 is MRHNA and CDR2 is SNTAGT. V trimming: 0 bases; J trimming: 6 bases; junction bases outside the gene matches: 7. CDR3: CASSDSAGGRGDTQYF. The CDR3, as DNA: TGTGCCAGCAGTGACTCAGCGGGGGGAAGGGGGGATACGCAGTATTTT.

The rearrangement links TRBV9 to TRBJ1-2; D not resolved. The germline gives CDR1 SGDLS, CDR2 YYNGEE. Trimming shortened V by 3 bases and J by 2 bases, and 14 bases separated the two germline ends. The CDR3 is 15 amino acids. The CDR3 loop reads CASSGMGGRNYGYTF. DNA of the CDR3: TGTGCCAGCAGCGGTATGGGCGGGCGAAACTATGGCTACACCTTC. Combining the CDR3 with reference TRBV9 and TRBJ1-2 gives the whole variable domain DSGVTQTPKHLITATGQRVTLRCSPRSGDLSVYWYQQSLDQGLQFLIQYYNGEERAKGNILERFSAQQFPDLHSELNLSSLELGDSALYFCASSGMGGRNYGYTFGSGTRLTVV.

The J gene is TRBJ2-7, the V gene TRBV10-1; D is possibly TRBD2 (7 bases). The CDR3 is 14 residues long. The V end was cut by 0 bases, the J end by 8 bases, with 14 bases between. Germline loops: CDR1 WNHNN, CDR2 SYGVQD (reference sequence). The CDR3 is CASSESGTTGKQYF. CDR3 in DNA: TGCGCCAGCAGTGAGTCGGGGACTACAGGGAAGCAGTACTTC.

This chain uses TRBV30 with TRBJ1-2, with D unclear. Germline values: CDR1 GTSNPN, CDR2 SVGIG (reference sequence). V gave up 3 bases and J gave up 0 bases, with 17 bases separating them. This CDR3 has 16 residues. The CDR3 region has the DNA TGTGCCTGGAGCCTAGCCCCCCAGGAAGCTAACTATGGCTACACCTTC. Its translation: CAWSLAPQEANYGYTF. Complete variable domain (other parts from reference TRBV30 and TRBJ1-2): SQTIHQWPATLVQPVGSPLSLECTVEGTSNPNLYWYRQAAGRGLQLLFYSVGIGQISSEVPQNLSASRPQDRQFILSSKKLLLSDSGFYLCAWSLAPQEANYGYTFGSGTRLTVV.

CDR3 residues: CASRTSGGRTDTQYF. In DNA form, the CDR3 reads TGTGCCAGCAGGACTAGCGGGGGTCGCACAGATACGCAGTATTTT. This chain uses TRBV6-5 with TRBJ2-3; 12 bases are shared with TRBD2. The CDR3 covers 15 residues. Per the germline V gene, CDR1 is MNHEY and CDR2 is SVGAGI. The junction had 2 bases not matched to a gene; V was cut back by 6 bases and J by 1 base.

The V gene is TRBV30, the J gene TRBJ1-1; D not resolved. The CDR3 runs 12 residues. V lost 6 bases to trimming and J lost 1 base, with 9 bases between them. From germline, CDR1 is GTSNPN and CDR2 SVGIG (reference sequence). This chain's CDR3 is CACHRGNTEAFF. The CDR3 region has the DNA TGTGCCTGTCATCGGGGGAACACTGAAGCTTTCTTT.

The CDR3 DNA reads as TGTGCCAGCAGTGGCAGACAGGGCGGGCAGCCCCAGCATTTT. This gives the protein CASSGRQGGQPQHF. The J gene is TRBJ1-5, the V gene TRBV6-1; 7 bases are a match to TRBD1. CDR1 and CDR2 (germline): MNHNS, SASEGT. The J segment lost 7 bases and the V segment lost 4 bases, leaving 7 bases of the junction unmatched. CDR3 length equals 14 residues.

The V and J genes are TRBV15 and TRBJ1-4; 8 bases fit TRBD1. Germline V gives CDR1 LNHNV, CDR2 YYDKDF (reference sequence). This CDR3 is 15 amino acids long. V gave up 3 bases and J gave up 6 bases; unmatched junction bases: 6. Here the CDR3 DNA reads TGTGCCACCAGCAGTCAACAGGGGGGATATGAAAAACTGTTTTTT. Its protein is CATSSQQGGYEKLFF.

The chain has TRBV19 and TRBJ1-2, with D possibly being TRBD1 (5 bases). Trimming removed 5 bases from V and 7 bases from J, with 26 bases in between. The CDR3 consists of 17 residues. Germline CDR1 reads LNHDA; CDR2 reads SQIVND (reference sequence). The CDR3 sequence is CASSARYSTGTGAGYTF. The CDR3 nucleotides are TGTGCCAGTAGTGCCCGCTACTCCACTGGGACTGGAGCTGGCTACACCTTC.

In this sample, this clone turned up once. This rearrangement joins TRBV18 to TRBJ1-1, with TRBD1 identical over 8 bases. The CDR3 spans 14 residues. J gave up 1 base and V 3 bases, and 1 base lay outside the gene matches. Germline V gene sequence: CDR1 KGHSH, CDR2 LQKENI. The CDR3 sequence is CASSPQGANTEAFF. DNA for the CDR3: TGTGCCAGCTCACCCCAGGGGGCGAACACTGAAGCTTTCTTT. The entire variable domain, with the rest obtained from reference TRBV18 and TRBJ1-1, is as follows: NAGVMQNPRHLVRRRGQEARLRCSPMKGHSHVYWYRQLPEEGLKFMVYLQKENIIDESGMPKERFSAEFPKEGPSILRIQQVVRGDSAAYFCASSPQGANTEAFFGQGTRLTVV.

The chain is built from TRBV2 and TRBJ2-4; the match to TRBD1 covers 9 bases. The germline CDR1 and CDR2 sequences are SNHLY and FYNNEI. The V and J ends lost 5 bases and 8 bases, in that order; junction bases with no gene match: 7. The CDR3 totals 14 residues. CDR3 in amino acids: CASSPPGQGHIQYF. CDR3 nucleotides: TGTGCCAGCAGTCCTCCGGGACAGGGTCACATTCAGTACTTC.

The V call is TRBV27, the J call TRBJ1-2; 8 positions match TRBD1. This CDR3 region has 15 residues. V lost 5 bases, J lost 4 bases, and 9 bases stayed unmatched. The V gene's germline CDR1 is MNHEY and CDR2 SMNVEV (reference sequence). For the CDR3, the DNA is TGTGCCAGCAGTCGCGGGACAGGAGTTACCTATGGCTACACCTTC. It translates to CASSRGTGVTYGYTF.

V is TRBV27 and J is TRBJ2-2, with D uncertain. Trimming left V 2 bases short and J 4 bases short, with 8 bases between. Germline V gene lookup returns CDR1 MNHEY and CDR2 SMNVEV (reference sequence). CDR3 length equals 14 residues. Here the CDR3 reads CASSLGSGTGELFF. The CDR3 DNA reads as TGTGCCAGCAGTTTAGGGTCGGGCACCGGGGAGCTGTTTTTT.

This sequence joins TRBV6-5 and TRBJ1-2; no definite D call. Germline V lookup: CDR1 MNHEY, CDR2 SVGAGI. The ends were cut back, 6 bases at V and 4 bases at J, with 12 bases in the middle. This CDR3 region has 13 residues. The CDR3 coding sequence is TGTGCCAGCAGCCCCGGGAGGGCCTATGGCTACACCTTC. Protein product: CASSPGRAYGYTF.

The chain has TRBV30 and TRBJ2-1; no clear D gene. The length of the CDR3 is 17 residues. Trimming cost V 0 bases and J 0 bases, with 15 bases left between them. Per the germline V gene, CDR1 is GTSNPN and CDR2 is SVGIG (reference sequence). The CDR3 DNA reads TGTGCCTGGAGTGTACTTGTCGGGTTCTCCTCCTACAATGAGCAGTTCTTC. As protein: CAWSVLVGFSSYNEQFF.

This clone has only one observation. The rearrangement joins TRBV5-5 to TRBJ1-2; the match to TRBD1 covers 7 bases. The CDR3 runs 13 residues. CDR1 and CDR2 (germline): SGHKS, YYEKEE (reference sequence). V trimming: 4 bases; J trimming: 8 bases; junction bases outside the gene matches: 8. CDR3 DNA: TGTGCCAGCAGCCCGGGACAGCCTAGCGGCTACACCTTC. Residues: CASSPGQPSGYTF.

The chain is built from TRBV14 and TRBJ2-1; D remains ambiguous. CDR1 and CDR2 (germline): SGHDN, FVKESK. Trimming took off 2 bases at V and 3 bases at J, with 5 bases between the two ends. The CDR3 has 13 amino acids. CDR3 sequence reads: CASSQILYNEQFF. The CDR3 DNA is TGTGCCAGCAGCCAAATTCTCTACAATGAGCAGTTCTTC.

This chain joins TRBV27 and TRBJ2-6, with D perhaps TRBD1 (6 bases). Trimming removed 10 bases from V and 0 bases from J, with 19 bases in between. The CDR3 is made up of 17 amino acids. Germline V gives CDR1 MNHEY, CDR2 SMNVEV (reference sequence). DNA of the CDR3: TGTGCCACAGCACAGGGTGGTACCCGCTCTGGGGCCAACGTCCTGACTTTC. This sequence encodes CATAQGGTRSGANVLTF.

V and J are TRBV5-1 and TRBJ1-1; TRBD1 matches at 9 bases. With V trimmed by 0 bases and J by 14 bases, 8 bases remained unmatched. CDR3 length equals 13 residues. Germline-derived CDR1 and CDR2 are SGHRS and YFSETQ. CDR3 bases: TGCGCCAGCAGCTTGGGGGACAGGGACTGGGAGTTCTTT. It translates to CASSLGDRDWEFF.

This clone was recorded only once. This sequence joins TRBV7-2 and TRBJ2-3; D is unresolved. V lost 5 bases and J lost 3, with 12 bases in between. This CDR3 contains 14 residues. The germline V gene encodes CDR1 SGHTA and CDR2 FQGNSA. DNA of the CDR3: TGTGCCAGCAGCCCAGGCCCCGGAACAGATACGCAGTATTTT. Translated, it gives CASSPGPGTDTQYF.

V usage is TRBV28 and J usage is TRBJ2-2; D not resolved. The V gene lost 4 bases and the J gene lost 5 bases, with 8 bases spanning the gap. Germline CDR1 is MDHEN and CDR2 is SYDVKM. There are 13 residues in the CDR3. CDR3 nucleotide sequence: TGTGCCAGCAGTTACAGACCGACCGGGGAGCTGTTTTTT. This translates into CASSYRPTGELFF.

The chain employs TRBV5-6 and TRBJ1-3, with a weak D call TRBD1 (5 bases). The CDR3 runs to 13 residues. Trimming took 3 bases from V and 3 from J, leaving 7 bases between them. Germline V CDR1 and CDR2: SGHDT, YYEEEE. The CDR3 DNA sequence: TGTGCCAGCAGCTGGAGGGGTGGAAACACCATATATTTT. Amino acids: CASSWRGGNTIYF.

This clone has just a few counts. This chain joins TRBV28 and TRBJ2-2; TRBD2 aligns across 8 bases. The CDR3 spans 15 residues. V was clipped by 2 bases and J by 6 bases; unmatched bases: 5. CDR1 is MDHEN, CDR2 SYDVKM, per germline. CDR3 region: CASSLGSGGPGELFF. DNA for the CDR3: TGTGCCAGCAGTTTAGGGTCGGGAGGGCCCGGGGAGCTGTTTTTT.

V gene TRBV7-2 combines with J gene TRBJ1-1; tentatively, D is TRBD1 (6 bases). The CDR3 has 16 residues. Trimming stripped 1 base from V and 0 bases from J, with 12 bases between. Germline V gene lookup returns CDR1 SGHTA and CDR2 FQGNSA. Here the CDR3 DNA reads TGTGCCAGCAGCTTAGGAGGATGGGACATGAACACTGAAGCTTTCTTT. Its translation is CASSLGGWDMNTEAFF.

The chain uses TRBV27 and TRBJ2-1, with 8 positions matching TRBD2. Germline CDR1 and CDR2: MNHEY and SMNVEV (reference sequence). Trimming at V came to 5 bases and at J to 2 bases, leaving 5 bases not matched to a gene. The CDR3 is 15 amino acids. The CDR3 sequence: CASSVERGTYNEQFF. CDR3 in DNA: TGTGCCAGCAGTGTCGAGCGGGGGACCTACAATGAGCAGTTCTTC.

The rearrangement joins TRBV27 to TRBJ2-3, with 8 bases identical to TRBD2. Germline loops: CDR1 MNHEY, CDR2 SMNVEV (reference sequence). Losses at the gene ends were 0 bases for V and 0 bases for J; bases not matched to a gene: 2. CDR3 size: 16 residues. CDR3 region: CASSLSASGSTDTQYF. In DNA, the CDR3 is TGTGCCAGCAGTTTATCGGCTAGCGGGAGCACAGATACGCAGTATTTT.